This T cell receptor beta chain is from a study of regulatory T cells in long-lasting Graves disease. The CDR3 loop spans 16 amino acids. Germline V gene data show CDR1 as LGHDT and CDR2 as YNNKEL (reference sequence). The germline V and J ends were trimmed by 4 bases and 3 bases, with 16 bases remaining between them. Sample time point: newly diagnosed GD, antithyroid drugs for less than 3 months. Extracted RNA from PBMCs served as the source of the TCR library. Arm-PCR of CDR3 regions and iRepertoire HTBI primers were the basis on which TCR beta libraries were built. Using its own MiXCR run on the multiplex PCR reads, TCRdb lists one record per CDR3 protein. There are some 490,000 distinct CDR3 sequences in the sample; approximately 12% occur only once, and 7.5% to 9% lies in the top ten. This clonotype was counted at least ten times. These records were also assigned to another study, of T cells in Graves' hyperthyroidism and ophthalmopathy. In that study: Most clonotypes expanded in the thyroid (above 0.001) were also present in blood.

The source of this sequence is a woman aged 30 to 39 with Graves disease. The chain has TRBV3-1 and TRBJ2-1; D remains ambiguous. The sequenced sample was peripheral blood mononuclear cells (PBMCs), obtained at new diagnosis, from a patient treated with antithyroid drugs. The CDR3 loop reads CASSPPRGRYYNEQFF. DNA for the CDR3: TGTGCCAGCAGCCCCCCCCGTGGGCGGTACTACAATGAGCAGTTCTTC.